The 19 T cell receptor beta chains reported below all come from one sample, sequenced in a study of control samples from healthy donors and cancer patients. Sequencing was performed with immunoSEQ multiplex PCR; in TCRdb, only in-frame clones are kept and a portion is missing. The sample contains 10,000 to 15,000 clones, 85% to 95% of which appear only once. Specimen: PBMCs. The receptor source for this set is a man older than 75 with lung cancer.

This sequence joins TRBV5-1 and TRBJ2-1; tentatively, D is TRBD2 (6 bases). Germline CDR1 is SGHRS and CDR2 is YFSETQ. The CDR3 covers 12 residues. V was trimmed by 5 bases and J by 8 bases, leaving 11 bases between them. CDR3 in DNA: TGCGCCAGCAGGGCCCCGGGGGATGAGCAGTTCTTC. Amino acids: CASRAPGDEQFF.

This clone was detected once. The chain couples TRBV3-1 (or the pseudogene TRBV3-2) to TRBJ2-7, with 7 bases fitting TRBD1. The V gene end was trimmed by 6 bases and the J gene end by 6 bases; junction bases not matched to a gene: 5. The CDR3 is 12 residues long. CDR1 is LGHDT and CDR2 is YNNKEL in the germline V gene (reference sequence). CDR3 DNA: TGTGCCAGCAGTTCAACAGGGGCCGAGCAGTACGTC. It codes for CASSSTGAEQYV.

The rearrangement links TRBV28 to TRBJ1-1; D is unresolved. The CDR3 has 11 residues. V was pared by 4 bases and J by 11 bases, with 11 bases between. Germline CDR1 reads MDHEN; CDR2 reads SYDVKM. In DNA, the CDR3 is TGTGCCAGCAGTTCCCAAAGTTTGGCTTTCTTT. It translates to CASSSQSLAFF.

The chain is built from TRBV24-1 and TRBJ2-3; 7 positions match TRBD1. Looked up from germline, CDR1 is KGHDR and CDR2 is SFDVKD. The CDR3 covers 16 residues. Trimming took 4 bases from V and 0 from J; bases not matched to a gene: 6. Here the CDR3 DNA reads TGTGCCACCAGTGACTACAGGGGCTCTAGCACAGATACGCAGTATTTT. Protein sequence: CATSDYRGSSTDTQYF.

V usage is TRBV6-5 and J usage is TRBJ1-4; a possible D gene is TRBD1 (6 bases). V gave up 6 bases and J gave up 8 bases, with 19 bases separating them. The CDR3 sequence is 15 residues long. Germline CDR1 reads MNHEY; CDR2 reads SVGAGI. The DNA for the CDR3 is TGTGCCAGCAGCCGGGTGGGGGGCGCGGGGGAAAAACTGTTTTTT. Amino acids: CASSRVGGAGEKLFF.

The CDR3 protein is CASSPQTGGTEAFF. CDR3 DNA: TGTGCCAGCAGTCCTCAGACAGGGGGCACTGAAGCTTTCTTT. J is TRBJ1-1 and V is TRBV27, with 9 bases fitting TRBD1. The J segment lost 4 bases and the V segment lost 5 bases, leaving 5 bases of the junction unmatched. The CDR3 covers 14 residues. Germline CDR1 and CDR2: MNHEY and SMNVEV (reference sequence).

The chain couples TRBV6-5 to TRBJ1-6; D unresolved. CDR1 MNHEY and CDR2 SVGAGI come from the germline V gene. The CDR3 totals 14 residues. V was pared by 4 bases and J by 10 bases, with 14 bases between. The CDR3 here is CASSSKGFRSPLHF. In DNA, the CDR3 is TGTGCCAGCAGTTCTAAGGGTTTCCGATCACCCCTCCACTTT.

The chain joins TRBV29-1 to TRBJ2-3; D call uncertain. This CDR3 has 11 amino acids. V gave up 5 bases and J gave up 0 bases, with 3 bases separating them. CDR1 and CDR2 from the germline V gene are SQVTM and ANQGSEA. CDR3 DNA: TGCAGCGTTCAGAGCACAGATACGCAGTATTTT. This encodes CSVQSTDTQYF.

V gene TRBV5-4 combines with J gene TRBJ1-5; no clear D. The CDR3 has 12 residues. V dropped 0 bases and J dropped 5 bases, with 3 bases sitting between them. Germline loops: CDR1 SGHNT, CDR2 YYREEE (reference sequence). The CDR3 is CASSLGDQPQHF. The CDR3 DNA follows: TGTGCCAGCAGCTTGGGGGATCAGCCCCAGCATTTT. Complete variable domain (other parts from reference TRBV5-4 and TRBJ1-5): ETGVTQSPTHLIKTRGQQVTLRCSSQSGHNTVSWYQQALGQGPQFIFQYYREEENGRGNFPPRFSGLQFPNYSSELNVNALELDDSALYLCASSLGDQPQHFGDGTRLSIL.

The rearrangement joins TRBV19 to TRBJ1-2, with D unresolved. V gave up 6 bases and J gave up 4 bases, with 6 bases separating them. The germline V gene encodes CDR1 LNHDA and CDR2 SQIVND (reference sequence). There are 11 residues in the CDR3. The CDR3 region has the DNA TGTGCCAGTAGCGGCCTCTATGGCTACACCTTC. Translating gives CASSGLYGYTF.

The chain couples TRBV5-1 to TRBJ1-1; maybe TRBD1 (5 bases). The V gene lost 2 bases and the J gene lost 4 bases, with 9 bases spanning the gap. CDR3 length equals 13 residues. In germline, CDR1 is SGHRS, CDR2 YFSETQ. The CDR3, as DNA: TGCGCCAGCAGCTTTGCAGGGACCACTGAAGCTTTCTTT. Translation: CASSFAGTTEAFF. Drawing the rest from reference TRBV5-1 and TRBJ1-1, the complete variable domain is KAGVTQTPRYLIKTRGQQVTLSCSPISGHRSVSWYQQTPGQGLQFLFEYFSETQRNKGNFPGRFSGRQFSNSRSEMNVSTLELGDSALYLCASSFAGTTEAFFGQGTRLTVV.

This chain links TRBV6-5 with TRBJ2-1; 12 bases are shared with TRBD2. Trimming removed 10 bases from V and 4 bases from J; junction bases left unmatched: 5. Germline loops: CDR1 MNHEY, CDR2 SVGAGI. The CDR3 length is 14 residues. The CDR3 sequence: CATGTSGGYNEQFF. The CDR3 DNA sequence: TGTGCCACCGGAACTAGCGGGGGGTACAATGAGCAGTTCTTC.

The chain has TRBV19 and TRBJ1-2; D call uncertain. V was pared by 6 bases and J by 5 bases, with 25 bases between. The CDR3 has 17 amino acids. Germline V gene sequence: CDR1 LNHDA, CDR2 SQIVND (reference sequence). This chain's CDR3 is CASRPGPIRFQAYGYTF. DNA of the CDR3: TGTGCCAGTAGGCCCGGCCCTATCCGGTTCCAGGCTTATGGCTACACCTTC.

The V call is TRBV10-1, the J call TRBJ1-3, with D possibly matching TRBD1 (6 bases). With 6 bases removed from V and 5 bases from J, the gap between germline ends came to 8 bases. CDR3 length equals 12 residues. Germline CDR1 reads WNHNN; CDR2 reads SYGVQD (reference sequence). CDR3: CASRGARNTIYF. CDR3 DNA sequence: TGCGCCAGCAGGGGGGCAAGAAACACCATATATTTT.

In regard to this clone: Other DNA sequences within the sample encode an identical CDR3. The chain has TRBV15 and TRBJ2-2; tentative D call: TRBD2 (5 bases). This CDR3 is built from 15 residues. The germline CDR1 and CDR2 sequences are LNHNV and YYDKDF (reference sequence). Trimming removed 0 bases at V and 4 bases at J, with 9 bases between. The CDR3 loop reads CATSRDLGVTGELFF. DNA for the CDR3: TGTGCCACCAGCAGAGATCTCGGGGTCACCGGGGAGCTGTTTTTT. The full variable domain, completed using reference TRBV15 and TRBJ2-2, is DAMVIQNPRYQVTQFGKPVTLSCSQTLNHNVMYWYQQKSSQAPKLLFHYYDKDFNNEADTPDNFQSRRPNTSFCFLDIRSPGLGDTAMYLCATSRDLGVTGELFFGEGSRLTVL.

The chain uses TRBV6-2 or TRBV6-3 and TRBJ2-3, with a possible D match to TRBD1 (5 bases). CDR1 and CDR2 (germline): MNHEY, SVGEGT. Trimming took 5 bases from V and 4 from J, leaving 10 bases between them. CDR3 size: 13 residues. The CDR3 reads CASSQGWPDTQYF. DNA of the CDR3: TGTGCCAGCAGTCAGGGATGGCCAGATACGCAGTATTTT.

The rearrangement joins TRBV5-1 to TRBJ2-1; D is perhaps TRBD2 (7 bases). V lost 1 base, J lost 4 bases, and 12 bases lay in between. The CDR3 is 15 amino acids. The germline V gene has CDR1 SGHRS and CDR2 YFSETQ. CDR3 amino acids: CASSLRGAVYNEQFF. Written as DNA, the CDR3 is TGCGCCAGCAGCTTGCGGGGGGCGGTGTACAATGAGCAGTTCTTC.

J is TRBJ1-6 and V is TRBV5-1; D is ambiguous. V lost 4 bases to trimming and J lost 11 bases, with 13 bases between them. Germline assignment: CDR1 SGHRS and CDR2 YFSETQ. The CDR3 runs 13 residues. Written as DNA, the CDR3 is TGCGCCAGCAGCCTTAACCCAAATCCACCCCTCCACTTT. Translated: CASSLNPNPPLHF.

Here the CDR3 DNA reads TGCAGTGCCCAGGGTCTCCACGAGCAGTACTTC. It is translated as CSAQGLHEQYF. J is TRBJ2-7 and V is TRBV20-1, with a weak D call TRBD1 (5 bases). The germline V gene has CDR1 DFQATT and CDR2 SNEGSKA (reference sequence). The CDR3 extends over 11 amino acids. Deletions cut 6 bases from V and 5 bases from J, with 11 bases between.